Each of the 30 T cell receptor beta chains below was sequenced from the same sample in a study of CD8+ T cells in alopecia areata (dated by TCRdb to 2017 to 2018). Library method: the immunoSEQ multiplex PCR assay. For TCR sequencing, RNA was extracted from every sample and reverse transcribed into cDNA to serve as template. Not all clones reach the TCRdb copy of this immuneACCESS table, which keeps in-frame sequences only. Checked studies attribute under half of the gap to unresolved V genes and leave the rest unexplained. The table for this sample lists roughly 64,000 clones; 40% to 50% of them were counted only once. Of the sample, roughly 51% is held by the ten largest clones. Sequencing was done on a sample of NKG2D-low CD8+ T cells sorted from blood. This specimen's cell subset or site label, interpreted: sorted CD8+ NKG2D-low blood T cells. The receptors derive from a human donor with alopecia areata.

This clone was detected only a few times. The chain uses TRBV29-1 and TRBJ2-7, with D unresolved. V shed 2 bases and J shed 6 bases, with 11 bases lying between them. From germline, CDR1 is SQVTM and CDR2 ANQGSEA. The CDR3 consists of 12 residues. The CDR3 region is CSVEWSTSEQYF. The CDR3 nucleotides read TGCAGCGTTGAATGGAGCACATCCGAGCAGTACTTC.

V is TRBV28 and J is TRBJ1-5; D might be TRBD1 (6 bases). V was clipped by 0 bases and J by 0 bases, with 18 bases between them. Per the germline V gene, CDR1 is MDHEN and CDR2 is SYDVKM. The CDR3 has 19 amino acids. The CDR3 nucleotides are TGTGCCAGCAGTTTATGGGACAGTAGTGGAGACTATAGCAATCAGCCCCAGCATTTT. As protein: CASSLWDSSGDYSNQPQHF.

This clone was seen a few times. The J gene is TRBJ2-1, the V gene TRBV7-9; TRBD1 matches at 8 bases. V dropped 5 bases and J dropped 3; count of bases not matched to a gene: 6. This CDR3 is 15 amino acids long. Germline assignment: CDR1 SEHNR and CDR2 FQNEAQ (reference sequence). The CDR3 protein is CASSGPGQDYNEQFF. The CDR3 coding sequence is TGTGCCAGCAGCGGTCCGGGACAGGACTACAATGAGCAGTTCTTC.

The table lists this clone with a count of one. This specimen includes other DNA sequences encoding the same CDR3. This chain uses TRBV27 with TRBJ1-2, with a possible D match to TRBD1 (5 bases). The germline V and J ends were trimmed by 2 bases and 6 bases, with 10 bases remaining between them. In germline, CDR1 is MNHEY, CDR2 SMNVEV (reference sequence). This CDR3 contains 13 residues. For the CDR3, the DNA is TGTGCCAGCAGTTTAGGGGCAGGCAATGGCTACACCTTC. This gives the protein CASSLGAGNGYTF.

This clone showed up just a few times. The chain combines TRBV29-1 with TRBJ2-7; D may match TRBD1 or TRBD2 (5 bases each). Germline loops: CDR1 SQVTM, CDR2 ANQGSEA. V was clipped by 7 bases and J by 5 bases, with 12 bases between them. CDR3 size: 11 residues. CDR3 bases: TGCAGCGCCGCTGGGGGAAACGAGCAGTACTTC. Translating it yields CSAAGGNEQYF.

The chain has TRBV4-2 and TRBJ1-5, with D uncertain. V was cut by 6 bases and J by 5 bases, with 5 bases left in between. Germline CDR1 reads LGHNA; CDR2 reads YNFKEQ. The CDR3 length is 11 residues. CDR3 sequence: CASSLDQPQHF. The DNA for the CDR3 is TGTGCCAGCAGTCTTGATCAGCCCCAGCATTTT.

Points on this clone: With a far larger clone one base away, a read error is the likely cause. The rearrangement links TRBV6-5 to TRBJ2-7; tentatively, D is TRBD2 (6 bases). CDR1 is MNHEY and CDR2 is SVGAGI in the germline V gene. The CDR3 is 12 residues long. The ends were cut back, 2 bases at V and 6 bases at J, with 8 bases in the middle. The CDR3 loop reads CASSYVGGEQYF. CDR3 sequence (DNA): TGTGCCAGCAGTTACGTGGGAGGCGAGCAGTACTTC.

V gene TRBV27 combines with J gene TRBJ2-1; 7 positions agree with TRBD2. Germline CDR1 and CDR2: MNHEY and SMNVEV (reference sequence). The V segment lost 8 bases and the J segment 7 bases; nucleotides outside the gene matches: 2. The CDR3 has 11 amino acids. The CDR3 loop reads CASLGGNEQFF. CDR3 bases: TGTGCCAGCCTGGGGGGGAATGAGCAGTTCTTC.

This clone was seen a handful of times. The CDR3 DNA sequence: TGTGCCATCAGTGAGAAAAGCGGGGGGGCCGCCGAGCAGTACTTC. This translates into CAISEKSGGAAEQYF. The V and J genes are TRBV10-3 and TRBJ2-7; TRBD2 agrees at 10 bases. CDR1 and CDR2 (germline): ENHRY, SYGVKD. V shed 2 bases and J 6 bases; nucleotides not matched to a gene: 7. The CDR3 contains 15 residues.

This clone was seen more than once but under ten times. J is TRBJ2-3 and V is TRBV2; 7 bases line up with TRBD2. The CDR3 length is 16 residues. Germline V CDR1 and CDR2: SNHLY, FYNNEI. Trimming removed 1 base from V and 2 bases from J; junction bases left unmatched: 6. The DNA of the CDR3 is TGTGCCAGCAGTGAAGTCCCCGAGCGGGACACAGATACGCAGTATTTT. Translating it yields CASSEVPERDTDTQYF.

This clone showed up just a few times. The chain uses TRBV7-8 and TRBJ2-7; TRBD1 matches at 10 bases. The germline gives CDR1 SGHVS, CDR2 FQNEAQ. Trimming removed 4 bases from V and 1 base from J; junction bases left unmatched: 4. CDR3 length equals 15 residues. In nucleotides, the CDR3 is TGTGCCAGCAGCTCATGGACAGGGGGGTCCTACGAGCAGTACTTC. Amino acids: CASSSWTGGSYEQYF.

The chain has TRBV5-6 and TRBJ2-7; weak D call: TRBD1 (6 bases). Germline CDR1 reads SGHDT; CDR2 reads YYEEEE. This CDR3 contains 14 residues. Trimming stripped 5 bases from V and 4 bases from J, with 16 bases between. CDR3 protein: CASSLQGTAYEQYF. CDR3 bases: TGTGCCAGCAGTCTACAGGGAACCGCGTACGAGCAGTACTTC.

This clone has just a few counts. This rearrangement joins TRBV4-3 to TRBJ2-6; D call uncertain. The ends were cut back, 0 bases at V and 4 bases at J, with 7 bases in the middle. The CDR3 has 15 residues. Germline assignment: CDR1 LGHNA and CDR2 YSLEER. The CDR3 here is CASSQDTGGANVLTF. CDR3 nucleotide sequence: TGCGCCAGCAGCCAAGATACCGGGGGGGCCAACGTCCTGACTTTC.

As for this clone: One end of the junction is discordant with germline, which a read error may explain. The chain uses TRBV29-1 and TRBJ2-1, with D perhaps TRBD1 (6 bases). CDR1 SQVTM and CDR2 ANQGSEA come from the germline V gene. The CDR3 loop spans 16 amino acids. The CDR3 loop is CSVEAYRESSYNEQFF. CDR3 coding DNA: TGCAGCGTCGAAGCCTACAGGGAAAGCTCCTACAATGAGCAGTTCTTC.

This sequence joins TRBV2 and TRBJ2-4, with D possibly being TRBD2 (7 bases). The V and J ends lost 4 bases and 3 bases respectively, with 19 bases between them. This CDR3 spans 17 amino acids. Germline V CDR1 and CDR2: SNHLY, FYNNEI. The CDR3 DNA reads as TGTGCCAGCAGTGGGCTCGGGGGGCGTCGAGACAAAAACATTCAGTACTTC. It yields the protein CASSGLGGRRDKNIQYF.

The V gene is TRBV4-2, the J gene TRBJ2-1; 8 nucleotides agree with TRBD2. Germline CDR1 reads LGHNA; CDR2 reads YNFKEQ. Unmatched junction bases numbered 7, after V lost 0 bases and J lost 6 bases. The CDR3 has 16 residues. The chain's CDR3 is CASSQDEGTSGNEQFF. The CDR3 region has the DNA TGTGCCAGCAGCCAAGATGAGGGAACTAGCGGCAATGAGCAGTTCTTC.

This chain uses TRBV2 with TRBJ1-5, with 8 bases that match TRBD1. CDR3 length: 14 residues. After removal of 4 bases from V and 4 bases from J, the junction contained 3 bases not matched to a gene. Per the germline V gene, CDR1 is SNHLY and CDR2 is FYNNEI. CDR3 loop: CASSGDRLNQPQHF. Written as DNA, the CDR3 is TGTGCCAGCAGTGGGGACAGGTTGAATCAGCCCCAGCATTTT.

The chain has TRBV27 and TRBJ2-5; D is perhaps TRBD1 (6 bases). Between the trimmed V and J ends, which lost 6 bases and 1 base, there was a span of 12 bases. The CDR3 is 14 amino acids. CDR1 and CDR2 (germline): MNHEY, SMNVEV (reference sequence). DNA of the CDR3: TGTGCCAGCAGGACAGGCATCTCCCAAGAGACCCAGTACTTC. This gives the protein CASRTGISQETQYF.

This clone was counted between two and nine times. The rearrangement uses TRBV23-1 and TRBJ2-1; D uncertain. TRBV23-1 is placed among ORFs of uncertain function. The CDR3 length is 16 residues. V was cut by 0 bases and J by 10 bases, with 19 bases left in between. The CDR3 DNA reads as TGCGCCAGCAGTCAATCAGAACCTAAGCCCCCCTGGGAGCAGTTCTTC. This codes for CASSQSEPKPPWEQFF.

The gene calls are TRBV2 and TRBJ2-7; D is ambiguous. Germline V gene lookup returns CDR1 SNHLY and CDR2 FYNNEI. This CDR3 region has 12 residues. Trimming pared 7 bases from V and 2 bases from J, leaving 9 bases between. CDR3 protein: CASTDATYEQYF. As DNA, the CDR3 is TGTGCCAGCACTGACGCTACCTACGAGCAGTACTTC.

This chain uses TRBV29-1 with TRBJ2-2, with D perhaps TRBD2 (6 bases). V was shortened by 3 bases and J by 6 bases, with 17 bases between the two germline ends. Germline V gene sequence: CDR1 SQVTM, CDR2 ANQGSEA. CDR3 size: 15 residues. The CDR3 DNA follows: TGCAGCGTTGATGGGTTGCGGGGTAAGGCCGGGGAGCTGTTTTTT. Its translation is CSVDGLRGKAGELFF.

The rearrangement links TRBV30 to TRBJ2-5; 8 nucleotides align to TRBD1. The DNA end favors TRBJ2-7, so the J call may be wrong. Looked up from germline, CDR1 is GTSNPN and CDR2 is SVGIG (reference sequence). The CDR3 length is 13 residues. The CDR3 DNA reads TGTGCCTGGAGTGGGACAGGGTCCTACGAGCAGTACTTC. Its translation: CAWSGTGSYEQYF.

This chain links TRBV9 with TRBJ1-2; no reliable D call. The ends were cut back, 2 bases at V and 8 bases at J, with 10 bases in the middle. The CDR3 has 12 amino acids. Germline values: CDR1 SGDLS, CDR2 YYNGEE. CDR3 in amino acids: CASSVPALGYTF. CDR3 nucleotide sequence: TGTGCCAGCAGCGTCCCAGCCCTAGGCTACACCTTC.

This clone was counted a single time. The sample carries other DNA sequences with the same CDR3. V usage is TRBV20-1 and J usage is TRBJ2-2; TRBD2 aligns across 7 bases. The junction had 0 bases not matched to a gene; V was cut back by 6 bases and J by 5 bases. The CDR3 extends over 11 amino acids. CDR1 DFQATT and CDR2 SNEGSKA come from the germline V gene (reference sequence). In DNA, the CDR3 is TGCAGTGCCGGGGGGACCGGGGAGCTGTTTTTT. Its protein product is CSAGGTGELFF.

The chain links TRBV12-5 to TRBJ2-1, with a tentative D call TRBD2 (6 bases). This CDR3 spans 15 amino acids. V lost 3 bases, J lost 0 bases, and 9 bases lay in between. Germline loops: CDR1 LGHNT, CDR2 FRNRAP. The CDR3 DNA follows: TGTGCTAGTGGTTTCCTCGGGGGCTCCTACAATGAGCAGTTCTTC. Its protein is CASGFLGGSYNEQFF. Combining the CDR3 with reference TRBV12-5 and TRBJ2-1 gives the whole variable domain DARVTQTPRHKVTEMGQEVTMRCQPILGHNTVFWYRQTMMQGLELLAYFRNRAPLDDSGMPKDRFSAEMPDATLATLKIQPSEPRDSAVYFCASGFLGGSYNEQFFGPGTRLTVL.

This clone was counted between two and nine times. The rearrangement joins TRBV27 to TRBJ2-1; D is possibly TRBD2 (6 bases). This CDR3 comprises 15 residues. Trimming removed 4 bases at V and 3 bases at J, with 13 bases between. CDR1 and CDR2 from the germline V gene are MNHEY and SMNVEV (reference sequence). CDR3 bases: TGTGCCAGCAGTTACTTTGGCGGGATCTACAATGAGCAGTTCTTC. Translated, it gives CASSYFGGIYNEQFF.

To note about this clone: The conserved final phenylalanine or tryptophan is absent from the CDR3, which likely points to a read error. The V gene is TRBV9, the J gene TRBJ1-1; D uncertain. The CDR3 consists of 15 residues. The germline V gene has CDR1 SGDLS and CDR2 YYNGEE. V dropped 0 bases and J dropped 2 bases, with 11 bases sitting between them. CDR3: CASSVGTGANTEAFL. The CDR3 DNA sequence: TGTGCCAGCAGCGTAGGCACGGGTGCTAACACTGAAGCTTTCCTT.

The J gene is TRBJ2-1, the V gene TRBV5-1; 9 bases agree with TRBD2. Germline V gene sequence: CDR1 SGHRS, CDR2 YFSETQ. The ends lost 0 bases at V and 7 bases at J; junction bases unmatched: 8. The CDR3 totals 16 residues. The CDR3 coding sequence is TGCGCCAGCAGCTTGGAATTAGCGGGAGCTGTAAATGAGCAGTTCTTC. Its translation: CASSLELAGAVNEQFF.

The chain couples TRBV6-4 to TRBJ2-1, with 8 bases fitting TRBD2. The junction had 5 bases not matched to a gene; V was cut back by 3 bases and J by 4 bases. The CDR3 is made up of 15 amino acids. CDR1 MRHNA and CDR2 SNTAGT come from the germline V gene. In DNA form, the CDR3 reads TGTGCCAGCAGTGAAGTCGGGGGGGATTACAATGAGCAGTTCTTC. Translation: CASSEVGGDYNEQFF.

The V call is TRBV2, the J call TRBJ1-2, with no clear D. Trimming pared 2 bases from V and 2 bases from J, leaving 9 bases between. CDR1 is SNHLY, CDR2 FYNNEI, per germline. CDR3 length: 14 residues. The CDR3 region has the DNA TGTGCCAGCAGTGAACGTCCAGCCAACTATGGCTACACCTTC. Amino acids: CASSERPANYGYTF.